This passage covers 18 T cell receptor beta chains from one sample sequenced in a study of PD-L1 blockade in urothelial cancer. Generated by immunoSEQ multiplex PCR, the TCRdb table keeps only in-frame clones and is missing some. The table includes some 71,000 clones, 85% to 90% detected once. The sequences come from PBMCs, collected around atezolizumab (anti-PD-L1) treatment. These receptors were taken from a man aged 60 to 75 with urothelial cancer.

This chain links TRBV5-1 with TRBJ1-1; no definite D call. Trimming removed 0 bases from V and 7 bases from J, with 10 bases in between. Germline CDR1 and CDR2: SGHRS and YFSETQ. This CDR3 has 13 residues. The CDR3 sequence: CASSLASFGEAFF. CDR3 nucleotides: TGCGCCAGCAGCTTGGCCAGTTTTGGTGAAGCTTTCTTT.

The gene calls are TRBV5-1 and TRBJ1-1; D remains ambiguous. CDR1 and CDR2 from the germline V gene are SGHRS and YFSETQ. With 4 bases removed from V and 8 bases from J, the gap between germline ends came to 30 bases. This CDR3 contains 18 residues. The chain's CDR3 is CASSIATPERAGGLEAFF. CDR3 nucleotides: TGCGCCAGCAGCATAGCGACACCTGAGAGGGCGGGAGGTCTCGAAGCTTTCTTT. The whole variable domain, remainder taken from reference TRBV5-1 and TRBJ1-1, is KAGVTQTPRYLIKTRGQQVTLSCSPISGHRSVSWYQQTPGQGLQFLFEYFSETQRNKGNFPGRFSGRQFSNSRSEMNVSTLELGDSALYLCASSIATPERAGGLEAFFGQGTRLTVV.

J is TRBJ2-7 and V is TRBV5-4; the D gene is possibly TRBD1 (5 bases). Germline CDR1 and CDR2: SGHNT and YYREEE (reference sequence). Between the trimmed V and J ends, which lost 3 bases and 4 bases, there was a span of 17 bases. The CDR3 consists of 15 residues. CDR3 nucleotide sequence: TGTGCCAGCAGCTCGAACGCAAGGGGATTATACGAGCAGTACTTC. Translating it yields CASSSNARGLYEQYF.

The V and J genes are TRBV7-2 and TRBJ2-1, with TRBD2 identical over 12 bases. With V trimmed by 5 bases and J by 12 bases, 8 bases remained unmatched. This CDR3 contains 14 residues. Germline CDR1 SGHTA, CDR2 FQGNSA. The CDR3: CASSGTSGQRGQFF. The CDR3 coding sequence is TGTGCCAGCAGCGGGACTAGCGGGCAGCGGGGGCAGTTCTTC.

V is TRBV6-6 and J is TRBJ2-3, with TRBD2 as a possible D gene (7 bases). Trimming took 5 bases from V and 1 from J, leaving 13 bases between them. The CDR3 runs to 15 residues. Germline values: CDR1 MNHNY, CDR2 SVGAGI (reference sequence). In DNA, the CDR3 is TGTGCCAGCAGTGGGGGGGGCCGACGCACAGATACGCAGTATTTT. Translating gives CASSGGGRRTDTQYF.

The CDR3 DNA reads as TGTGCCAGCAAAGACTCTTTAACCGGGGAGCTGTTTTTT. Its protein product is CASKDSLTGELFF. V usage is TRBV25-1 and J usage is TRBJ2-2; D is ambiguous. Germline-derived CDR1 and CDR2 are MGHDK and SYGVNS. CDR3 size: 13 residues. Trimming left V 7 bases short and J 5 bases short, with 11 bases between.

This chain uses TRBV7-9 with TRBJ1-3; D is uncertain. Trimming took off 1 base at V and 3 bases at J, with 10 bases between the two ends. The CDR3 length is 15 residues. CDR1 and CDR2 from the germline V gene are SEHNR and FQNEAQ (reference sequence). CDR3: CASSLGGGNGNTIYF. CDR3 DNA: TGTGCCAGCAGCTTAGGAGGTGGTAATGGAAACACCATATATTTT.

V and J are TRBV4-2 and TRBJ1-2; no definite D call. Trimming left V 5 bases short and J 7 bases short, with 17 bases between. The CDR3 extends over 14 amino acids. Per germline, CDR1 LGHNA and CDR2 YNFKEQ. CDR3 residues: CASSLRGLVSGYTF. In nucleotides, the CDR3 is TGTGCCAGCAGCTTGCGCGGCCTTGTCAGTGGCTACACCTTC.

The rearrangement joins TRBV29-1 to TRBJ1-1, with 8 bases matching TRBD1. The CDR3 has 13 residues. Trimming removed 7 bases from V and 2 bases from J; junction bases left unmatched: 6. Germline V gene data show CDR1 as SQVTM and CDR2 as ANQGSEA. The CDR3, as DNA: TGCAGCGCTCGACAGGGGACAAACACTGAAGCTTTCTTT. Translating it yields CSARQGTNTEAFF.

The chain joins TRBV9 to TRBJ1-2; tentative D call: TRBD1 (6 bases). The CDR3 is 14 amino acids. The V and J ends lost 3 bases and 0 bases respectively, with 9 bases between them. CDR1 SGDLS and CDR2 YYNGEE come from the germline V gene. The CDR3 DNA follows: TGTGCCAGCAGCGCGGACAGAGCTAACTATGGCTACACCTTC. This encodes CASSADRANYGYTF.

The chain uses TRBV10-3 and TRBJ2-1; TRBD2 agrees at 10 bases. There are 14 residues in the CDR3. Germline lookup yields CDR1 ENHRY and CDR2 SYGVKD. V shed 1 base, J shed 9 bases, and the junction held 3 bases outside the gene matches. The CDR3 nucleotides are TGTGCCATCAGTGAGTTAGCGGGGGGAGCTGAGCAGTTCTTC. It encodes CAISELAGGAEQFF.

CDR3 coding DNA: TGTGCCAGCAGTTGGCAGGGAAGGGGAGAGACCCAGTACTTC. Translation: CASSWQGRGETQYF. The chain links TRBV6-5 to TRBJ2-5, with a tentative D call TRBD1 (5 bases). This CDR3 spans 14 amino acids. V gave up 4 bases and J gave up 4 bases, with 13 bases separating them. Per germline, CDR1 MNHEY and CDR2 SVGAGI.

The count of this clone is one. The chain couples TRBV30 to TRBJ1-5; D might be TRBD1 (5 bases). The V gene lost 2 bases and the J gene lost 2 bases, with 10 bases spanning the gap. Looked up from germline, CDR1 is GTSNPN and CDR2 is SVGIG (reference sequence). The length of the CDR3 is 14 residues. As DNA, the CDR3 is TGTGCCTGGAGTAGGGGATCAGGCAATCAGCCCCAGCATTTT. Amino acid sequence: CAWSRGSGNQPQHF. The full variable domain, in which reference TRBV30 and TRBJ1-5 provide the parts outside the CDR3, is SQTIHQWPATLVQPVGSPLSLECTVEGTSNPNLYWYRQAAGRGLQLLFYSVGIGQISSEVPQNLSASRPQDRQFILSSKKLLLSDSGFYLCAWSRGSGNQPQHFGDGTRLSIL.

The chain employs TRBV5-4 and TRBJ2-7, with D hard to call. Deletions cut 0 bases from V and 0 bases from J, with 7 bases between. The CDR3 sequence is 14 residues long. From germline, CDR1 is SGHNT and CDR2 YYREEE (reference sequence). The CDR3: CASSLDQSSYEQYF. The CDR3 nucleotides are TGTGCCAGCAGCTTGGACCAGTCCTCCTACGAGCAGTACTTC.

The chain couples TRBV5-1 to TRBJ2-3; 9 bases match TRBD2. Germline CDR1 reads SGHRS; CDR2 reads YFSETQ. V lost 2 bases and J lost 6; bases outside the gene matches: 7. This CDR3 comprises 15 residues. The CDR3 coding sequence is TGCGCCAGCAGCTTCTCCGGGACTAGCTTCGATACGCAGTATTTT. It specifies CASSFSGTSFDTQYF.

The chain combines TRBV6-6 with TRBJ2-7; a weak D match, TRBD1 (5 bases). V was cut by 5 bases and J by 3 bases, with 17 bases left in between. Germline CDR1 and CDR2: MNHNY and SVGAGI (reference sequence). The CDR3 has 15 residues. CDR3 sequence (DNA): TGTGCCAGCAGTGACCTAGATAGTAGGGGCTACGAGCAGTACTTC. This codes for CASSDLDSRGYEQYF.

This clone came up a few times. V and J are TRBV29-1 and TRBJ2-3; the match to TRBD1 covers 7 bases. The CDR3 runs 14 residues. Germline CDR1 is SQVTM and CDR2 is ANQGSEA. V lost 3 bases to trimming and J lost 2 bases; unmatched junction nucleotides: 5. The CDR3: CSVEGTVPTDTQYF. The CDR3 nucleotides are TGCAGCGTTGAGGGGACAGTCCCCACAGATACGCAGTATTTT.

The genes are TRBV25-1 and TRBJ2-1; a weak D match, TRBD2 (5 bases). The ends were cut back, 7 bases at V and 10 bases at J, with 23 bases in the middle. The CDR3 totals 15 residues. Germline values: CDR1 MGHDK, CDR2 SYGVNS. The CDR3 nucleotides are TGTGCCAGCACCCCGGGGTTCGGCCCTTCATACGAGCAGTTCTTC. Residues: CASTPGFGPSYEQFF.